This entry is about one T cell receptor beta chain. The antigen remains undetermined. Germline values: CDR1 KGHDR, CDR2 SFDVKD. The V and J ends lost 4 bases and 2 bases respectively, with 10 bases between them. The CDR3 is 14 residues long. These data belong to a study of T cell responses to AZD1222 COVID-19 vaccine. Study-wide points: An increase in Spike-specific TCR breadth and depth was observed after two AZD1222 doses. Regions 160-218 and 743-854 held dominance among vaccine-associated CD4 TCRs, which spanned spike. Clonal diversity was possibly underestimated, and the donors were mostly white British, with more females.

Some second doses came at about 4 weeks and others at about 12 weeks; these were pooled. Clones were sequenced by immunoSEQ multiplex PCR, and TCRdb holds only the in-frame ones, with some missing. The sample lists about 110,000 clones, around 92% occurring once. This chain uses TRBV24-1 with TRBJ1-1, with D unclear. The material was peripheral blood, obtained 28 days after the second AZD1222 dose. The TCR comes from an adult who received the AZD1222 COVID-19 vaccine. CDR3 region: CATSEKGRNTEAFF. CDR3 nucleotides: TGTGCCACCAGTGAAAAGGGCAGAAACACTGAAGCTTTCTTT.